A single T cell receptor (beta chain) is shown here with its context. 5'RACE primed from the constant segment yielded TCR alpha and TCR beta cDNA libraries bearing sample barcodes and UMIs. MiXCR, run by TCRdb on the 5' RACE reads, gives a single entry per CDR3 protein. This sample has 90,000 to 120,000 distinct CDR3 sequences, with roughly 10% found just once. This record belongs to a study of T-cell memory formation after mild COVID-19. This CDR3 region has 16 residues. V was pared by 1 base and J by 3 bases, with 16 bases between. Germline V lookup: CDR1 LGHNA, CDR2 YNFKEQ. The chain is built from TRBV4-2 and TRBJ2-7; D might be TRBD1 or TRBD2, each matching 6 bases. The source of this sequence is a young man who had mild COVID-19 (a few samples of this study predate the infection). Cell type and time point are not known. Sequenced: PBMCs or a T cell subset sorted from them (not recorded which). CDR3 sequence reads: CASSQGGVDSRYEQYF. CDR3 coding DNA: TGTGCCAGCAGCCAAGGGGGGGTGGACAGCCGCTACGAGCAGTACTTC.